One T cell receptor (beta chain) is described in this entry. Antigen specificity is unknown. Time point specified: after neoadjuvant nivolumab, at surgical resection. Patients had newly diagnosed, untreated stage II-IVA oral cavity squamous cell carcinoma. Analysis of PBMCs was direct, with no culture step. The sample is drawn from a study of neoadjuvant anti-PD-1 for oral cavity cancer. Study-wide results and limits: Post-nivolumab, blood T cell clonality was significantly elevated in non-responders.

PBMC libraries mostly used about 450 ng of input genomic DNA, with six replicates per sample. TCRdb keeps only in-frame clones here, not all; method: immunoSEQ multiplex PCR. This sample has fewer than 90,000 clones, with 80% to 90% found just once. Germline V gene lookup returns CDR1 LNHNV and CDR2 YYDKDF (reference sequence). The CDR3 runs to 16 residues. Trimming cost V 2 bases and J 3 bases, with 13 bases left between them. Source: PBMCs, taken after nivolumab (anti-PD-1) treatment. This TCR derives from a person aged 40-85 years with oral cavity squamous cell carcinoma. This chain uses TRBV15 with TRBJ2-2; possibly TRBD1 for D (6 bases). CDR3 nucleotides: TGTGCCACCAGCAGAAAGCTTACAGGGTACACCGGGGAGCTGTTTTTT. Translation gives CATSRKLTGYTGELFF.